This TCR beta chain was recorded in a study of cytomegalovirus exposure and HLA in healthy donors. Study results and caveats: Segments of the TCR beta V type were, in most cases, productive about 90% or about 30% of the time in an earlier analysis.

Notes on this clone: The antigen remains unidentified.

PCR involved 60 Vbeta and 13 Jbeta primers. Using immunoSEQ multiplex PCR, the repertoire was profiled, and TCRdb retains in-frame clones only, with some absent. The data contain about 150,000 clones, more than 75% of them seen just once; the ten biggest clones take up 10% to 15%. Germline V gene data show CDR1 as SQVTM and CDR2 as ANQGSEA. V lost 4 bases and J lost 4, with 11 bases in between. CDR3 size: 13 residues. The rearrangement joins TRBV29-1 to TRBJ1-5; D possibly corresponds to TRBD1 (5 bases). The TCR sequence derives from a young man in good health and CMV-seropositive. The specimen sequenced was PBMCs. The CDR3, as DNA: TGCAGCGTTGTATCCGGGGGAAATCAGCCCCAGCATTTT. It translates to CSVVSGGNQPQHF.